What follows is one T cell receptor (beta chain) and its context. The antigen is unknown. Losses at the gene ends were 8 bases for V and 6 bases for J; bases not matched to a gene: 10. The CDR3 runs to 14 residues. In germline, CDR1 is SNHLY, CDR2 FYNNEI. The data were obtained in a study of T cell responses to AZD1222 COVID-19 vaccine. The table came from immunoSEQ multiplex PCR; TCRdb's copy has only in-frame clones and leaves some out. The table includes 130,000 or so clones, approximately 93% detected once. Overall study findings and caveats: Distributed over spike, vaccine-associated CD4 TCRs predominated at 160-218 and 743-854. Only a handful of people who got AZD1222 tested seropositive at baseline.

The genes are TRBV2 and TRBJ1-5, with TRBD1 matching 7 bases. This receptor was taken from an adult in good health. Sequencing used peripheral blood, obtained on day 0 of MenACWY control vaccination. The CDR3 region is CASAFRQGGQPQHF. The CDR3 nucleotides are TGTGCCAGCGCTTTCCGACAGGGTGGTCAGCCCCAGCATTTT.